This passage covers 26 T cell receptor beta chains from one sample sequenced in a study of shared clonotypes between healthy human individuals. Here immunoSEQ multiplex PCR was the method, and the copy in TCRdb shows in-frame clones only, minus some. The sample lists 450,000 to 500,000 clones; around 73% were seen once. The specimen was PBMCs. The receptor source for this set is a woman in her thirties or forties in good health. Some clones in this sample may be carry-over from other donors' samples.

This chain joins TRBV5-1 and TRBJ1-4; D is ambiguous. Deletions cut 2 bases from V and 8 bases from J, with 10 bases between. Per the germline V gene, CDR1 is SGHRS and CDR2 is YFSETQ. The CDR3 loop spans 13 amino acids. Here the CDR3 DNA reads TGCGCCAGCAGCTTAGCTCCCGAGGAAAAACTGTTTTTT. Translation: CASSLAPEEKLFF.

This clone was seen only once. The CDR3 protein is CSVGGDRVGTDTQYF. The CDR3 bases are TGCAGCGTCGGGGGGGACAGGGTAGGGACAGATACGCAGTATTTT. The chain recombines TRBV29-1 with TRBJ2-3; perhaps TRBD1 as D (9 bases). CDR3 length: 15 amino acids. V was shortened by 6 bases and J by 3 bases, with 19 bases between the two germline ends. From germline, CDR1 is SQVTM and CDR2 ANQGSEA.

The chain carries TRBV28 and TRBJ1-2, with D perhaps matching TRBD1 (6 bases). Between the trimmed V and J ends, which lost 4 bases and 4 bases, there was a span of 13 bases. Germline CDR1 and CDR2: MDHEN and SYDVKM. The CDR3 length is 14 residues. The CDR3 DNA reads TGTGCCAGCAGTTATCAGGGGCTCATCTATGGCTACACCTTC. Its translation is CASSYQGLIYGYTF.

This clone was observed many times. The V call is TRBV6-6, the J call TRBJ2-7, with TRBD1 as a possible D gene (6 bases). The CDR3 runs to 12 residues. Per the germline V gene, CDR1 is MNHNY and CDR2 is SVGAGI (reference sequence). V lost 5 bases to trimming and J lost 2 bases, with 7 bases between them. CDR3: CASSRTAYEQYF. CDR3 nucleotides: TGTGCCAGCAGTAGGACAGCCTACGAGCAGTACTTC.

A note on this clone: A much larger clonotype is one base distant, so this may be a read error. This specimen includes other DNA sequences encoding the same CDR3. The chain joins TRBV30 to TRBJ1-1; D call uncertain. The germline CDR1 and CDR2 sequences are GTSNPN and SVGIG (reference sequence). This CDR3 spans 15 amino acids. V lost 0 bases and J lost 4, with 15 bases in between. DNA for the CDR3: TGTGCCTGGAGTGTACGGGGAAGGTCAGGCACTGAAGCTTTCTTT. Protein sequence: CAWSVRGRSGTEAFF.

The rearrangement uses TRBV5-5 and TRBJ2-2; possibly TRBD1 for D (5 bases). The CDR3 totals 14 residues. Germline V gives CDR1 SGHKS, CDR2 YYEKEE (reference sequence). Trimming left V 0 bases short and J 6 bases short, with 9 bases between. The chain's CDR3 is CASSLAAGSGELFF. The CDR3 region has the DNA TGTGCCAGCAGCTTGGCCGCAGGGTCCGGGGAGCTGTTTTTT.

This clone occurred once. The V call is TRBV30, the J call TRBJ2-1; D remains ambiguous. Germline CDR1 reads GTSNPN; CDR2 reads SVGIG (reference sequence). The CDR3 extends over 15 amino acids. V dropped 4 bases and J dropped 1 base, with 14 bases sitting between them. CDR3 nucleotide sequence: TGTGCCTGGACCCCCGGGCGGTTATCCTACAATGAGCAGTTCTTC. Its translation: CAWTPGRLSYNEQFF.

The V gene is TRBV2, the J gene TRBJ2-7, with 9 positions matching TRBD2. The CDR3 totals 14 residues. Per germline, CDR1 SNHLY and CDR2 FYNNEI. V was pared by 7 bases and J by 7 bases, with 11 bases of the junction left unmatched. As DNA, the CDR3 is TGTGCCAGCATCGAGCGGGAGGCCCGGAGGGAGCAGTACTTC. Its translation: CASIEREARREQYF.

This chain joins TRBV5-1 and TRBJ2-1; D is perhaps TRBD1 or TRBD2 (5 bases each). V gave up 3 bases and J gave up 3 bases, with 13 bases separating them. This CDR3 spans 15 amino acids. Germline CDR1 reads SGHRS; CDR2 reads YFSETQ. This CDR3 reads CASSWAGADYNEQFF. The CDR3, as DNA: TGCGCCAGCAGCTGGGCCGGGGCGGACTACAATGAGCAGTTCTTC.

This clone was detected ten times or more. The rearrangement links TRBV19 to TRBJ1-1; D might be TRBD1 (6 bases). Trimming removed 7 bases from V and 5 bases from J, with 17 bases in between. The CDR3 covers 14 residues. The germline V gene encodes CDR1 LNHDA and CDR2 SQIVND (reference sequence). CDR3 sequence (DNA): TGTGCCAGTACATTCCCCACAGGGAAAACTGAAGCTTTCTTT. It yields the protein CASTFPTGKTEAFF.

This chain connects TRBV5-4 to TRBJ1-4, with unresolved D. The V and J ends lost 0 bases and 8 bases respectively, with 11 bases between them. The V gene's germline CDR1 is SGHNT and CDR2 YYREEE (reference sequence). The CDR3 contains 14 residues. CDR3 in amino acids: CASSLAGVSEKLFF. DNA for the CDR3: TGTGCCAGCAGCTTGGCTGGGGTTAGCGAAAAACTGTTTTTT.

The V call is TRBV7-3, the J call TRBJ2-1; 12 bases match TRBD2. The CDR3 contains 16 residues. The V segment lost 5 bases and the J segment 9 bases; nucleotides outside the gene matches: 11. Germline V CDR1 and CDR2: SGHTA, FQGTGA. CDR3 nucleotide sequence: TGTGCCAGCAGCCCGGGGCTAGCGGGAGGGTGGGGTGAGCAGTTCTTC. Amino acid sequence: CASSPGLAGGWGEQFF.

This chain joins TRBV18 and TRBJ2-3; D unclear. V dropped 4 bases and J dropped 5 bases, with 10 bases sitting between them. The CDR3 runs 13 residues. Germline CDR1 is KGHSH and CDR2 is LQKENI. The CDR3 coding sequence is TGTGCCAGCTCACGTCAGGATAGAGATACGCAGTATTTT. It yields the protein CASSRQDRDTQYF.

The chain employs TRBV10-1 and TRBJ2-5, with D possibly matching TRBD2 (5 bases). V was trimmed by 3 bases and J by 2 bases, leaving 10 bases between them. The CDR3 has 14 residues. CDR1 and CDR2 from the germline V gene are WNHNN and SYGVQD (reference sequence). The CDR3 here is CASSDSSGQETQYF. The CDR3, as DNA: TGCGCCAGCAGTGATTCCAGCGGACAAGAGACCCAGTACTTC.

In the case of this clone: The junction differs from germline at one of its ends, possibly a read error. This rearrangement joins TRBV5-1 to TRBJ2-3; D ambiguous. Germline CDR1 is SGHRS and CDR2 is YFSETQ. The CDR3 is made up of 15 amino acids. CDR3 in DNA: TGCGCCAGCAGCTTTCAACAATTCTACACAGATACGCAGTGTTTT. It yields the protein CASSFQQFYTDTQCF.

In the case of this clone: At one of its ends the junction is not consistent with the germline gene, which may arise from a read error. V and J are TRBV7-9 and TRBJ2-1, with 11 bases fitting TRBD2. CDR1 SEHNR and CDR2 FQNEAQ come from the germline V gene (reference sequence). This CDR3 has 16 residues. The CDR3 reads CASSQGLAGSYNEQFF. The CDR3 coding sequence is TGCGCCAGCAGCCAAGGACTAGCGGGCTCCTACAATGAGCAGTTCTTC.

The chain joins TRBV5-1 to TRBJ2-7, with TRBD1 matching 7 bases. Germline lookup yields CDR1 SGHRS and CDR2 YFSETQ. The CDR3 runs to 13 residues. With V trimmed by 5 bases and J by 3 bases, 5 bases remained unmatched. CDR3: CASRTGTNYEQYF. The CDR3 DNA sequence: TGCGCCAGCAGGACAGGGACAAACTACGAGCAGTACTTC.

The gene calls are TRBV6-5 and TRBJ1-1; D gene uncertain. Per the germline V gene, CDR1 is MNHEY and CDR2 is SVGAGI. This CDR3 has 14 residues. Trimming took 2 bases from V and 3 from J, leaving 10 bases between them. For the CDR3, the DNA is TGTGCCAGCAGTTACGACAAACGGGACACTGAAGCTTTCTTT. This encodes CASSYDKRDTEAFF.

The rearrangement uses TRBV5-1 and TRBJ2-5; D is perhaps TRBD2 (5 bases). Looked up from germline, CDR1 is SGHRS and CDR2 is YFSETQ. V was clipped by 3 bases and J by 4 bases, with 13 bases between them. The CDR3 runs to 14 residues. CDR3 coding DNA: TGCGCCAGCAGCTCCGGGGTTCTCATAGAGACCCAGTACTTC. It yields the protein CASSSGVLIETQYF. Full variable domain (rest looked up from reference TRBV5-1 and TRBJ2-5): KAGVTQTPRYLIKTRGQQVTLSCSPISGHRSVSWYQQTPGQGLQFLFEYFSETQRNKGNFPGRFSGRQFSNSRSEMNVSTLELGDSALYLCASSSGVLIETQYFGPGTRLLVL.

This chain joins TRBV29-1 and TRBJ2-1; D call uncertain. There are 15 residues in the CDR3. Germline values: CDR1 SQVTM, CDR2 ANQGSEA. V lost 7 bases and J 5 bases, leaving 21 bases between the germline ends. Here the CDR3 reads CSAHPGLWADNEQFF. In DNA form, the CDR3 reads TGCAGCGCCCATCCGGGCTTATGGGCTGACAATGAGCAGTTCTTC.

The rearrangement links TRBV2 to TRBJ2-1; the match to TRBD1 covers 7 bases. Germline CDR1 is SNHLY and CDR2 is FYNNEI. V shed 0 bases, J shed 8 bases, and the junction held 7 bases outside the gene matches. CDR3 length: 15 amino acids. The CDR3 DNA reads as TGTGCCAGCAGTGAAGCACGGACAGGCAGATATGAGCAGTTCTTC. Protein product: CASSEARTGRYEQFF.

The chain has TRBV28 and TRBJ1-1; the D is unclear. The CDR3 is 15 amino acids. Trimming pared 6 bases from V and 0 bases from J, leaving 14 bases between. Germline CDR1 MDHEN, CDR2 SYDVKM. In DNA form, the CDR3 reads TGTGCCAGCAGCGGGCCCCCAGCTATGAACACTGAAGCTTTCTTT. This translates into CASSGPPAMNTEAFF.

The chain joins TRBV4-1 to TRBJ2-1; the D is unclear. Trimming cost V 1 base and J 0 bases, with 7 bases left between them. CDR1 is MGHRA, CDR2 YSYEKL, per germline. The CDR3 loop spans 15 amino acids. CDR3 nucleotides: TGCGCCAGCAGCCAAGCGACATTCTCCTACAATGAGCAGTTCTTC. Translating gives CASSQATFSYNEQFF.

The genes are TRBV5-6 and TRBJ2-3; D possibly uses TRBD1 or TRBD2 (5 bases each). The CDR3 runs 15 residues. The germline gives CDR1 SGHDT, CDR2 YYEEEE. V lost 2 bases and J 2 bases, leaving 12 bases between the germline ends. The CDR3 nucleotides read TGTGCCAGCAGCTTCACGGGGCTTCTCACAGATACGCAGTATTTT. Residues: CASSFTGLLTDTQYF. Full variable domain (remainder filled in from reference TRBV5-6 and TRBJ2-3): DAGVTQSPTHLIKTRGQQVTLRCSPKSGHDTVSWYQQALGQGPQFIFQYYEEEERQRGNFPDRFSGHQFPNYSSELNVNALLLGDSALYLCASSFTGLLTDTQYFGPGTRLTVL.

The V call is TRBV11-2, the J call TRBJ1-3, with D unclear. From germline, CDR1 is SGHAT and CDR2 FQNNGV. CDR3 length: 15 residues. V lost 1 base and J 0 bases, leaving 7 bases between the germline ends. For the CDR3, the DNA is TGTGCCAGCAGCTTAGGTCCAGCCTCTGGAAACACCATATATTTT. It translates to CASSLGPASGNTIYF.

The chain uses TRBV19 and TRBJ2-4; the D is unclear. V was trimmed by 1 base and J by 5 bases, leaving 6 bases between them. Germline V CDR1 and CDR2: LNHDA, SQIVND (reference sequence). The CDR3 extends over 13 amino acids. The chain's CDR3 is CASSIAVENIQYF. CDR3 nucleotides: TGTGCCAGTAGTATAGCAGTAGAAAACATTCAGTACTTC.